This T cell receptor (beta chain) was captured in a study of T cell clones after liver transplantation. Looking at the study overall: At least one year of complete immunosuppression withdrawal without enzymes over twice normal defined tolerance. Study results and limitations: These preliminary findings come from unstandardized post-transplant sampling times.

Turning to this clone: Its specificity is not known.

The CDR3 is made up of 16 amino acids. Germline CDR1 reads SGHNT; CDR2 reads YYREEE (reference sequence). V was clipped by 1 base and J by 4 bases, with 17 bases between them. Profiled with immunoSEQ multiplex PCR; TCRdb holds only in-frame clones, not every one. The sample yields 90,000 to 120,000 clones, 80% to 85% seen once. The clonotype originates from a human donor who received a liver transplant. Sequencing used CD4+ T cells from blood, obtained before liver transplant. This chain links TRBV5-4 with TRBJ2-5, with D maybe TRBD2 (6 bases). CDR3 region: CASSLLTGEPGETQYF. CDR3 coding DNA: TGTGCCAGCAGCTTGCTCACGGGGGAGCCTGGAGAGACCCAGTACTTC.